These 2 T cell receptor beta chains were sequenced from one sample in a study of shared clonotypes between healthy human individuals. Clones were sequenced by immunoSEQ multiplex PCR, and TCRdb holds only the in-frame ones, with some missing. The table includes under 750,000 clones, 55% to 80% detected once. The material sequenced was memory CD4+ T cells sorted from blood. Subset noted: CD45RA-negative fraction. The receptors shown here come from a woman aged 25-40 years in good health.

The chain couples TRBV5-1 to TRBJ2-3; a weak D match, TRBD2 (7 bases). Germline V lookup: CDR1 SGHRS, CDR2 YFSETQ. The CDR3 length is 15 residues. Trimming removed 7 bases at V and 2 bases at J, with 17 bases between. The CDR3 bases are TGCGCCAGCGGGACCCGGGGGGCCAACACAGATACGCAGTATTTT. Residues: CASGTRGANTDTQYF.

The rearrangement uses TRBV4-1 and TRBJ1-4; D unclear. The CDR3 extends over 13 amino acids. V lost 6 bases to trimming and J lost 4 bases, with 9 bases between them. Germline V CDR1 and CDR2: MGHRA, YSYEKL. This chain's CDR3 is CASSQVINEKLFF. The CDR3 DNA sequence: TGCGCCAGCAGTCAGGTCATTAATGAAAAACTGTTTTTT.